The 12 T cell receptor beta chains listed next were all sequenced from one sample in a study of OX40 agonist ivuxolimab in advanced cancers. Only in-frame clones appear in the TCRdb table, and some are missing; sequencing was by immunoSEQ multiplex PCR. This sample has about 36,000 clones; around two thirds occur once, and the top ten carry around 20%. Sequencing was performed on CD4+ or CD8+ T cells sorted from blood, taken in a trial of the OX40 agonist ivuxolimab. All receptors come from an adult with an advanced solid tumor such as melanoma, head and neck, liver or kidney cancer.

The chain couples TRBV5-1 to TRBJ2-3; 9 nucleotides agree with TRBD2. The CDR3 sequence is 15 residues long. The V segment lost 6 bases and the J segment 2 bases; nucleotides outside the gene matches: 7. From germline, CDR1 is SGHRS and CDR2 YFSETQ. CDR3 protein: CASTDLAGTTDTQYF. The CDR3 region has the DNA TGCGCCAGCACCGACCTAGCGGGGACCACAGATACGCAGTATTTT.

The genes are TRBV7-2 and TRBJ1-4; D gene ambiguous. Trimming removed 1 base at V and 5 bases at J, with 11 bases between. The CDR3 has 15 amino acids. Germline CDR1 SGHTA, CDR2 FQGNSA. The CDR3 nucleotides read TGTGCCAGCAGCTTAGGTTCGGCGGGGAATGAAAAACTGTTTTTT. Protein: CASSLGSAGNEKLFF.

The gene calls are TRBV7-8 and TRBJ2-2; 9 positions agree with TRBD1. J was trimmed by 7 bases and V by 5 bases; bases with no gene match: 8. CDR1 and CDR2 (germline): SGHVS, FQNEAQ. The CDR3 sequence is 15 residues long. The CDR3 sequence is CASSLPTGGGGELFF. In DNA form, the CDR3 reads TGTGCCAGCAGCCTACCTACAGGGGGCGGCGGGGAGCTGTTTTTT.

CDR3 region: CASSGTGRSQPQHF. As DNA, the CDR3 is TGTGCCAGCAGCGGGACAGGGCGAAGTCAGCCCCAGCATTTT. The chain uses TRBV7-8 and TRBJ1-5; 9 nucleotides line up with TRBD1. The CDR3 loop spans 14 amino acids. The germline V gene has CDR1 SGHVS and CDR2 FQNEAQ. J lost 6 bases, V lost 5 bases, and 5 bases had no gene match. Based on the CDR3 plus reference TRBV7-8 and TRBJ1-5, the full variable domain is GAGVSQSPRYKVAKRGQDVALRCDPISGHVSLFWYQQALGQGPEFLTYFQNEAQLDKSGLPSDRFFAERPEGSVSTLKIQRTQQEDSAVYLCASSGTGRSQPQHFGDGTRLSIL.

The chain links TRBV30 to TRBJ1-6, with D possibly being TRBD1 (5 bases). The CDR3 sequence is 14 residues long. The germline gives CDR1 GTSNPN, CDR2 SVGIG (reference sequence). Trimming pared 3 bases from V and 6 bases from J, leaving 12 bases between. CDR3 amino acids: CAWRADSPNSPLHF. In DNA, the CDR3 is TGTGCCTGGAGAGCCGACAGTCCTAATTCACCCCTCCACTTT.

The V gene is TRBV6-1, the J gene TRBJ1-1, with D tentatively TRBD1 (5 bases). V lost 2 bases, J lost 4 bases, and 8 bases lay in between. This CDR3 comprises 13 residues. CDR1 is MNHNS, CDR2 SASEGT, per germline. CDR3 region: CASSEQGTTEAFF. CDR3 bases: TGTGCCAGCAGTGAACAGGGAACCACTGAAGCTTTCTTT.

The rearrangement uses TRBV7-9 and TRBJ2-5, with 8 bases matching TRBD2. In germline, CDR1 is SEHNR, CDR2 FQNEAQ (reference sequence). The CDR3 totals 14 residues. V lost 1 base and J lost 4; bases outside the gene matches: 2. CDR3 region: CASSLDSGGETQYF. The CDR3 nucleotides are TGTGCCAGCAGCTTAGACAGCGGGGGAGAGACCCAGTACTTC.

This chain joins TRBV4-1 and TRBJ2-7; unclear D gene. Trimming took 2 bases from V and 4 from J, leaving 9 bases between them. This CDR3 has 13 residues. In germline, CDR1 is MGHRA, CDR2 YSYEKL. CDR3 bases: TGCGCCAGCAGCCAAACCGAGATTTACGAGCAGTACTTC. This gives the protein CASSQTEIYEQYF.

The chain couples TRBV7-9 to TRBJ1-5; D is uncertain. The CDR3 has 13 residues. The V gene's germline CDR1 is SEHNR and CDR2 FQNEAQ (reference sequence). Here the CDR3 DNA reads TGTGCTTCTACCCGGGGAGACAATCAGCCCCAGCATTTT. This sequence encodes CASTRGDNQPQHF.

The chain carries TRBV5-1 and TRBJ2-2, with D uncertain. This CDR3 region has 14 residues. Germline CDR1 SGHRS, CDR2 YFSETQ. Trimming removed 8 bases at V and 3 bases at J, with 14 bases between. In nucleotides, the CDR3 is TGCGCCAGTAACCCCGGACCCGACACCGGGGAGCTGTTTTTT. Residues: CASNPGPDTGELFF.

This chain links TRBV6-6 with TRBJ2-7; no reliable D call. V shed 8 bases and J shed 9 bases, with 11 bases lying between them. The CDR3 contains 10 residues. Per germline, CDR1 MNHNY and CDR2 SVGAGI (reference sequence). The CDR3 spells CASESNPQYF. CDR3 nucleotide sequence: TGTGCCAGCGAGTCAAACCCGCAGTACTTC.

V and J are TRBV28 and TRBJ1-2, with D possibly matching TRBD1 (6 bases). CDR1 is MDHEN and CDR2 is SYDVKM in the germline V gene. The V gene lost 10 bases and the J gene lost 3 bases, with 15 bases spanning the gap. The CDR3 extends over 13 amino acids. This CDR3 is CATSPGDDYGYTF. The DNA for the CDR3 is TGTGCCACGTCGCCAGGGGATGACTATGGCTACACCTTC.